The 13 T cell receptor beta chains given below trace back to one sample, sequenced in a study of beta chain features in type 1 diabetes. Since all of the isolated RNA was reverse transcribed, expressed TCRB transcripts were what got sequenced. The protocol was immunoSEQ multiplex PCR, while the TCRdb copy is restricted to in-frame clones and leaves out a portion. The table shows around 300,000 clones, with 8% occurring only once. Sequenced material: central memory CD4+ T cells from blood. The receptors originated from a woman aged 18 to 35 in good health.

The chain couples TRBV18 to TRBJ2-5; unclear D gene. The ends were cut back, 3 bases at V and 2 bases at J, with 7 bases in the middle. The CDR3 extends over 13 amino acids. Germline V lookup: CDR1 KGHSH, CDR2 LQKENI. Written as DNA, the CDR3 is TGTGCCAGCTCACCTTGGGGACAAGAGACCCAGTACTTC. It codes for CASSPWGQETQYF.

This clone was detected only a few times. The chain couples TRBV19 to TRBJ1-1; the match to TRBD1 covers 7 bases. Germline values: CDR1 LNHDA, CDR2 SQIVND (reference sequence). J gave up 6 bases and V 7 bases, and 11 bases lay outside the gene matches. This CDR3 region has 14 residues. CDR3 in amino acids: CASNPHSTGSEAFF. The CDR3 region has the DNA TGTGCCAGTAATCCCCATTCGACAGGGTCTGAAGCTTTCTTT.

There are a few counts of this clone. The chain recombines TRBV19 with TRBJ2-1, with D uncertain. CDR1 LNHDA and CDR2 SQIVND come from the germline V gene (reference sequence). V was trimmed by 6 bases and J by 3 bases, leaving 6 bases between them. CDR3 length equals 12 residues. For the CDR3, the DNA is TGTGCCAGTAGCCTAAACTACAATGAGCAGTTCTTC. It yields the protein CASSLNYNEQFF. The whole variable domain, remainder taken from reference TRBV19 and TRBJ2-1, is DGGITQSPKYLFRKEGQNVTLSCEQNLNHDAMYWYRQDPGQGLRLIYYSQIVNDFQKGDIAEGYSVSREKKESFPLTVTSAQKNPTAFYLCASSLNYNEQFFGPGTRLTVL.

This clone was seen repeatedly, ten times or more. The sample carries other DNA sequences with the same CDR3. The V gene is TRBV29-1, the J gene TRBJ1-4, with TRBD1 as a possible D gene (6 bases). The CDR3 has 18 residues. V shed 4 bases and J shed 5 bases, with 26 bases lying between them. The germline V gene encodes CDR1 SQVTM and CDR2 ANQGSEA. The CDR3: CSVVVGGAGAADNEKLFF. The CDR3 DNA follows: TGCAGCGTTGTAGTGGGTGGGGCAGGGGCTGCCGACAATGAAAAACTGTTTTTT.

This clone was counted many times. The rearrangement links TRBV5-6 to TRBJ2-1, with 8 bases aligning to TRBD2. The CDR3 spans 12 residues. The V gene's germline CDR1 is SGHDT and CDR2 YYEEEE. V shed 0 bases and J 15 bases; nucleotides not matched to a gene: 5. CDR3 loop: CASSLVREGPFF. As DNA, the CDR3 is TGTGCCAGCAGCTTGGTACGGGAGGGACCGTTCTTC.

This clone has a handful of counts. J is TRBJ2-3 and V is TRBV6-4; D possibly corresponds to TRBD2 (6 bases). The length of the CDR3 is 19 residues. Germline V gene sequence: CDR1 MRHNA, CDR2 SNTAGT. V was pared by 2 bases and J by 0 bases, with 21 bases between. CDR3 protein: CASSDILRGDFASTDTQYF. The CDR3 nucleotides read TGTGCCAGCAGTGACATACTGCGGGGCGATTTCGCTAGCACAGATACGCAGTATTTT.

This chain connects TRBV7-9 to TRBJ2-5; TRBD2 might be the D (6 bases). The CDR3 totals 17 residues. Germline-derived CDR1 and CDR2 are SEHNR and FQNEAQ (reference sequence). Trimming took off 5 bases at V and 1 base at J, with 20 bases between the two ends. CDR3 protein: CASSPGTSPGSQETQYF. CDR3 in DNA: TGTGCCAGCAGCCCAGGAACTAGCCCCGGGTCCCAAGAGACCCAGTACTTC.

For the CDR3, the DNA is TGCAGCGTTGGGGGTCAGCAAGAGACCCAGTACTTC. Protein product: CSVGGQQETQYF. This rearrangement joins TRBV29-1 to TRBJ2-5, with D uncertain. Germline loops: CDR1 SQVTM, CDR2 ANQGSEA. V lost 4 bases to trimming and J lost 2 bases, with 8 bases between them. The length of the CDR3 is 12 residues.

This clone was detected only a few times. V is TRBV30 and J is TRBJ2-2, with 8 bases aligning to TRBD1. V shed 3 bases, J shed 0 bases, and the junction held 0 bases outside the gene matches. The CDR3 covers 14 residues. CDR1 GTSNPN and CDR2 SVGIG come from the germline V gene (reference sequence). CDR3 amino acids: CAWRQGANTGELFF. CDR3 DNA: TGTGCCTGGAGACAGGGGGCGAACACCGGGGAGCTGTTTTTT.

This clone was recorded many times. The chain carries TRBV7-3 and TRBJ2-2; D is uncertain. Looked up from germline, CDR1 is SGHTA and CDR2 is FQGTGA. CDR3 length: 14 residues. Trimming stripped 4 bases from V and 0 bases from J, with 6 bases between. CDR3 sequence reads: CASSSTSNTGELFF. Written as DNA, the CDR3 is TGTGCCAGCAGCTCCACATCGAACACCGGGGAGCTGTTTTTT.

The chain uses TRBV30 and TRBJ2-1, with 10 bases identical to TRBD2. The ends lost 4 bases at V and 9 bases at J; junction bases unmatched: 3. The CDR3 is 12 residues long. Germline CDR1 GTSNPN, CDR2 SVGIG (reference sequence). The CDR3 protein is CAWTLAGREQFF. The CDR3 DNA sequence: TGTGCCTGGACACTAGCGGGACGTGAGCAGTTCTTC.

This clone has more than one count but fewer than ten. As DNA, the CDR3 is TGTGCCAGCTCACCGGGATTCACCGGGGAGCTGTTTTTT. Encoded protein: CASSPGFTGELFF. The chain combines TRBV18 with TRBJ2-2; D is ambiguous. CDR1 KGHSH and CDR2 LQKENI come from the germline V gene. With 3 bases removed from V and 4 bases from J, the gap between germline ends came to 6 bases. The CDR3 spans 13 residues.

This clone has a count of ten or more. The rearrangement uses TRBV7-2 and TRBJ2-1; D possibly uses TRBD1 or TRBD2 (5 bases each). Trimming took off 0 bases at V and 16 bases at J, with 28 bases between the two ends. CDR1 and CDR2 (germline): SGHTA, FQGNSA. The CDR3 is made up of 17 amino acids. The CDR3 DNA reads as TGTGCCAGCAGCTTAGCGCCTCCATATTATCAGGGAACTAGGAAATTCTTC. Its translation: CASSLAPPYYQGTRKFF.